This T cell receptor (beta chain) was identified during a study of CD8 T cells in ankylosing spondylitis (dated by TCRdb to about 2017). Background for the entire study: The study profiled T cell receptor beta repertoires in healthy donors and ankylosing spondylitis patients to find disease-linked TCR variants. Peripheral blood was sampled, and synovial fluid was also collected from ankylosing spondylitis patients. The full study cohort comprised roughly 24 ankylosing spondylitis patients and 110 or so healthy donors.

Sequenced on an Illumina HiSeq 2500. Quantitative 5'-RACE with molecular barcodes was used to prepare TCR beta libraries. Per the original workflow: A new computational method based on a probabilistic model of VDJ rearrangement was used to identify disease-linked TCR variants. TCRdb reworked the public reads: Q25 trimming with fastp, MiXCR clone assembly, productive beta chains retained. Entries are consolidated by CDR3 protein sequence, retaining the most common genes and DNA. Clone size and V and J calls follow TCRdb, not the original study. In all, the sample holds about 420,000 distinct CDR3 sequences, and approximately 20% of those were seen once. The ten largest clones take up about 16% of the sample. In this sample, this clonotype turned up many times. Its target antigen remains unknown. Within one base of it there is no much larger clone, and no base qualities were kept. The V end loses 2 bases and the J end loses 6 bases, and a stretch of 7 bases separates them. Reading from cysteine to phenylalanine, the CDR3 counts 13 amino acids. Only the CDR3 DNA is retained, 39 bases long and in frame from the first base. According to the germline V gene (reference sequence), CDR1 reads MNHEY and CDR2 reads SMNVEV.

Overall study results and their limits: Some motif variants were previously reported in synovial fluid and blood of reactive arthritis patients, suggesting common disease-initiation mechanisms. According to the report, matched synovial fluid samples from ankylosing spondylitis patients were significantly enriched for the disease-linked clones. The disease-linked clones showed a CD8+ phenotype and occurred at relatively low frequencies in peripheral blood. A TCR beta motif of several highly homologous amino acid variants appeared characteristic of blood from ankylosing spondylitis patients.

The V gene is TRBV27 and the J gene is TRBJ2-2, with the identity of the D gene unclear. The clonotype was recovered from a male donor with ankylosing spondylitis. Material: blood, either unsorted or a sorted T cell fraction (not recorded which). The base sequence is TGTGCCAGCAGTTTAGGGGTGGCCGGGGAGCTGTTTTTT. It encodes CASSLGVAGELFF.